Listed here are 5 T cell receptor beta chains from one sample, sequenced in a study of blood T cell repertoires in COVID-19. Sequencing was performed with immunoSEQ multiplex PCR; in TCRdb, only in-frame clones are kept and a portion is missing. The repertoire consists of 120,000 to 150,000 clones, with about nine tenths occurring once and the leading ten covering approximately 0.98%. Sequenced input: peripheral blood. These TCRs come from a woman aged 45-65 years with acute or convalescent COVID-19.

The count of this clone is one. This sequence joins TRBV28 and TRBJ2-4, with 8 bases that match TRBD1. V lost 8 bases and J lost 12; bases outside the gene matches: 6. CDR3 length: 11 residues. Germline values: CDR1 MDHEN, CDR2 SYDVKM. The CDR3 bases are TGTGCCAGCGCGAGCAGGGGGCCTCAGTACTTC. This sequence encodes CASASRGPQYF.

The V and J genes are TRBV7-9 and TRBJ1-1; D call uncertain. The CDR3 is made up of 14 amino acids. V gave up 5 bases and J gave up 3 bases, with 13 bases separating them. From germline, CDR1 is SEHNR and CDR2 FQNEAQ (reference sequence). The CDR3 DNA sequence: TGTGCCAGCAGCGTAGGCTTGGGCGACACTGAAGCTTTCTTT. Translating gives CASSVGLGDTEAFF.

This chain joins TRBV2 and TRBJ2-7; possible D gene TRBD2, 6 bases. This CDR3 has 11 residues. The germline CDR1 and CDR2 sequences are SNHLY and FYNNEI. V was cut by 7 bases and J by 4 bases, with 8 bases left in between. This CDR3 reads CASMGGYEQYF. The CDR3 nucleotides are TGTGCCAGCATGGGGGGTTACGAGCAGTACTTC.

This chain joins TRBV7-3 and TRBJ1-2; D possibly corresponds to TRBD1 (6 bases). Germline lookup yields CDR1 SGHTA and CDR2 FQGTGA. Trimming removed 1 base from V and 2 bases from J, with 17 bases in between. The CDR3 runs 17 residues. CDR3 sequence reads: CASSLNHGRGRNYGYTF. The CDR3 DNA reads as TGTGCCAGCAGCTTAAATCATGGGCGGGGGCGGAACTATGGCTACACCTTC.

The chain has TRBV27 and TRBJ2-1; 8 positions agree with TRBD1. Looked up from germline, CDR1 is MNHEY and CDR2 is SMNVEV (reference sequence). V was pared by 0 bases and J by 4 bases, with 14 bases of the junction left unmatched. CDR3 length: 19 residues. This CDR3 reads CASSLSPLRTGRVYNEQFF. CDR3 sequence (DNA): TGTGCCAGCAGTTTATCGCCCCTTCGGACAGGGCGGGTTTACAATGAGCAGTTCTTC.